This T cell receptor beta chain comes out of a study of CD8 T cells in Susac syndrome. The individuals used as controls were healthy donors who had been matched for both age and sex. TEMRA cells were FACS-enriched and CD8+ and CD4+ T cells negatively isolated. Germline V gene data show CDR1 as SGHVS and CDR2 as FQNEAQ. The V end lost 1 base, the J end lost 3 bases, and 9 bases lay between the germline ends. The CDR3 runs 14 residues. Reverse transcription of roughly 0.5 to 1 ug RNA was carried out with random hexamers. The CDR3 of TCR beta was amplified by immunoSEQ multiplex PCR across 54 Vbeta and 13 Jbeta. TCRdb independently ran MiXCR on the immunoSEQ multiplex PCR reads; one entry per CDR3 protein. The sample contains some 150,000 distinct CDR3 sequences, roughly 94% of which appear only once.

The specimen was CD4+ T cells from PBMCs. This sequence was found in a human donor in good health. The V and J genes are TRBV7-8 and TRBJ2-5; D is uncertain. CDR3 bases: TGTGCCAGCAGCTTAGGGGTCGGAAAAGAGACCCAGTACTTC. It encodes CASSLGVGKETQYF.